Detailed here is one TCR beta chain. This clonotype has at least ten counts. Its binding antigen is unknown. Base qualities are not provided; no much larger clone lies one nucleotide away. This entry belongs to a study of post-analysis software for immune sequencing data (dated by TCRdb to between 2014 and 2017). In the study overall: Disease courses on record covered relapsing-remitting, secondary progressive and progressive-relapsing multiple sclerosis, though some patients had no subtype annotation. Patient repertoires were compared against ten to twelve previously published healthy control repertoires from donors aged about 6 to 26 years. A subset of samples was prepared in parallel using single-end sample barcoding, then pooled and co-amplified after Illumina adapter ligation. Summary of the overall study and its limitations: Four to six TRBV segments, including TRBV5-6, TRBV5-1 and TRBV20-1, were significantly more frequent in patients than controls. Strong co-clustering of samples prepared in the same batch was shown by direct clustering with F measure, prompting a batch-effect correction. Significantly lower normalized Chao1 diversity was found in multiple sclerosis patients than in controls, suggesting substantial peripheral T-cell clonal expansion. The multiple sclerosis patient group was slightly younger than the control group.

TCR beta repertoires were profiled from peripheral blood of approximately 13 young patients with multiple sclerosis to demonstrate the VDJtools post-analysis software. The patients with multiple sclerosis were children and adolescents between roughly 6 and 15 years of age. Libraries were made using PCR. TCRdb shows the sequencer as Illumina HiSeq 2500. To reduce PCR and sequencing biases, unique molecular identifiers were built into the TCR beta cDNA libraries. Every 1 to 10 million input T cells yielded some 500,000 cDNA molecules, meaning each molecule approximated one T cell. The patient libraries were prepared and sequenced with the same protocol used for the earlier healthy control dataset. Within a given batch, samples were prepared together, multiplexed and sequenced on the same HiSeq lane. As for how the authors treated the data: MIGEC handled the raw barcoded reads, throwing out single-read molecular identifier groups before consensus assembly and CDR3 extraction. VDJtools was used for post-analysis of the clonotype tables, with diversity normalized by down-sampling every dataset to the smallest sample size. Repertoire overlap clustering matched CDR3 amino acid but not nucleotide sequences to correct batch-related cross-sample contamination. TCRdb reran the public reads through fastp at Q25 and MiXCR, keeping productive beta chains. Merged by CDR3 protein, the rows form single entries marked with the most common genes and DNA. For this entry, the V and J calls and clone size follow TCRdb and not the study's own pipeline. Counted in this sample were 650,000 to 850,000 distinct CDR3 sequences; 40% to 55% of them appeared once. The ten largest clones add up to approximately 5% of the sample.

The germline V gene (reference sequence) gives CDR1 as DFQATT and CDR2 as SNEGSKA. There are 13 amino acids in the CDR3, from cysteine to phenylalanine inclusive. The CDR3 DNA has 39 bases and is translated from base 1. Trimming leaves V shorter by 3 bases and J shorter by 1 base, with the junction holding 1 base beyond the gene matches. Recombination linked TRBV20-1 to TRBJ2-3, with TRBD2 matching 7 junction bases. This sequence originates from a girl aged 10 to 17 with multiple sclerosis. What was sequenced was blood. The DNA sequence follows: TGCAGTGCTAGGCTAGCGGGCACAGATACGCAGTATTTT. It translates to CSARLAGTDTQYF.